This paragraph covers one TCR beta chain sequence. Its antigen is currently unknown. The run of the v3.0 immunoSEQ assay was at survey level. What sequencing targeted per sample was about 35,000-55,000 T-cell genomes. Only in-frame clones appear in the TCRdb table, and some are missing; sequencing was by immunoSEQ multiplex PCR. Of under 25,000 clones in the sample, around three quarters were seen once. This entry is derived from a study of long-term antiretroviral therapy in people with HIV. General study results and limits: Collection spanned 2004 to 2017; ART regimens may be less effective than current ones.

Germline V gene data show CDR1 as SQVTM and CDR2 as ANQGSEA. Trimming stripped 1 base from V and 4 bases from J, with 8 bases between. This CDR3 spans 12 amino acids. This material consisted of unsorted PBMCs, taken 0.2 years after starting antiretroviral therapy. The genes are TRBV29-1 and TRBJ2-7, with unresolved D. This receptor was taken from a woman between 40 and 55 years old with HIV. The chain's CDR3 is CSVEVLGYEQYF. CDR3 in DNA: TGCAGCGTTGAAGTGTTAGGGTACGAGCAGTACTTC.